The rows below give T cell receptor beta chains drawn from one sample of a study of cytomegalovirus exposure and HLA in healthy donors. Generated by immunoSEQ multiplex PCR, the TCRdb table keeps only in-frame clones and is missing some. The sample contains some 100,000 clones, about four fifths of which appear only once. Sequenced input: PBMCs. Source of these receptors: a male donor in good health and CMV-seropositive. Both conserved end residues are part of each CDR3. A D gene is named only where the DNA matches it firmly. The size field is filled for only some rows; it gives once, few, many or a size class.

d_call,j_call,v_call,clone_size,cdr3_aa,cdr3_nt
TRBD1,TRBJ1-2,TRBV25-1,-,CASRQSGSGTGAEGYTF,TGTGCCAGCAGACAATCAGGGTCCGGGACAGGGGCTGAAGGCTACACCTTC
-,TRBJ1-5,TRBV19,-,CASSSGLGQPQHF,TGTGCCAGTAGTTCGGGGTTGGGGCAGCCCCAGCATTTT
TRBD2,TRBJ2-7,TRBV11-2,-,CASSASGALGEQYF,TGTGCCAGCAGCGCTAGCGGGGCCCTAGGGGAGCAGTACTTC
TRBD1,TRBJ1-6,TRBV2,once,CASSNSTGGNSPLHF,TGTGCCAGCAGCAACTCGACAGGGGGGAATTCACCCCTCCACTTT
TRBD1,TRBJ1-4,TRBV18,-,CASSPLPQGNEKLFF,TGTGCCAGCTCACCACTACCACAGGGGAATGAAAAACTGTTTTTT
TRBD1,TRBJ2-7,TRBV27,few,CASRDYRGGTYEQYF,TGTGCCAGCAGGGATTACAGGGGTGGAACCTACGAGCAGTACTTC
TRBD1,TRBJ1-2,TRBV7-2,-,CASSPTGGSYGYTF,TGTGCCAGCAGCCCCACAGGGGGCTCCTATGGCTACACCTTC
TRBD1,TRBJ2-3,TRBV6-1,-,CASSRTGSSTDTQYF,TGTGCCAGCAGCCGGACAGGGAGTAGCACAGATACGCAGTATTTT
-,TRBJ2-7,TRBV30,few,CAFGGSGNSYEQYF,TGTGCCTTCGGAGGTAGCGGAAACTCCTACGAGCAGTACTTC
TRBD2,TRBJ2-5,TRBV10-3,-,CAISGPGTSGRETQYF,TGTGCCATCAGTGGCCCCGGGACTAGCGGGCGAGAGACCCAGTACTTC
-,TRBJ1-1,TRBV12-5,-,CASGPSTVPLNTEAFF,TGTGCTAGTGGTCCTTCGACAGTTCCTCTGAACACTGAAGCTTTCTTT
-,TRBJ1-4,TRBV10-1,few,CASGDGTNEKLFF,TGCGCCAGCGGAGACGGGACTAATGAAAAACTGTTTTTT
TRBD1,TRBJ2-5,TRBV5-1,once,CASSPGTGQETQYF,TGCGCCAGCAGCCCAGGGACAGGGCAAGAGACCCAGTACTTC
-,TRBJ2-3,TRBV4-3,-,CASSQDRFSTDTQYF,TGCGCCAGCAGCCAAGATCGGTTTAGCACAGATACGCAGTATTTT
-,TRBJ1-4,TRBV5-1,-,CASSSGGLSTTNEKLFF,TGCGCCAGCAGCTCGGGGGGACTGTCTACAACTAATGAAAAACTGTTTTTT
-,TRBJ1-4,TRBV9,-,CASSVVAGRGEKLFF,TGTGCCAGCAGCGTAGTGGCAGGGCGGGGTGAAAAACTGTTTTTT
-,TRBJ2-1,TRBV7-2,-,CASSFGGPYNEQFF,TGTGCCAGCAGCTTCGGGGGGCCCTACAATGAGCAGTTCTTC
-,TRBJ2-3,TRBV7-8,-,CASNPRAGALDTQYF,TGTGCCAGCAACCCACGGGCGGGGGCTCTGGATACGCAGTATTTT
TRBD2,TRBJ2-3,TRBV11-3,-,CASSFASGGVDTQYF,TGTGCCAGCAGCTTCGCTAGCGGGGGGGTGGATACGCAGTATTTT
-,TRBJ2-5,TRBV5-1,-,CASSPGRAGETQYF,TGCGCCAGCAGCCCGGGCAGGGCCGGCGAGACCCAGTACTTC
-,TRBJ1-5,TRBV2,few,CASSDLPGEIGAQHF,TGTGCCAGCAGTGATCTTCCGGGGGAAATTGGGGCCCAGCATTTT
TRBD2,TRBJ2-5,TRBV6-5,-,CASSLRGGRETQYF,TGTGCCAGCAGCCTGCGGGGGGGAAGAGAGACCCAGTACTTC